Listed below are T cell receptor beta chains from one sample, sequenced in a study of shared clonotypes between healthy human individuals. Generated by immunoSEQ multiplex PCR, the TCRdb table keeps only in-frame clones and is missing some. In the table there are over 700,000 clones, 72% of which are singletons. What was sequenced was memory CD4+ T cells sorted from blood. These receptors all come from a woman in her thirties in good health. Each CDR3 is given with its conserved first and last residue. A D gene is named only where the DNA matches it firmly. Expanded clones get a size class; other rows say once, few or many, or leave the size out.

CDR3 protein,CDR3 DNA,D gene,clone size,V gene,J gene
CASSPGLSTEAFF,TGTGCCAGCTCACCAGGTCTGTCCACTGAAGCTTTCTTT,NA,NA,TRBV18,TRBJ1-1
CASSSGQLGEQYF,TGTGCCAGCAGCTCAGGGCAACTAGGTGAGCAGTACTTC,NA,NA,TRBV7-9,TRBJ2-7
CASSQAQGTIYEQYF,TGCGCCAGCAGCCAAGCCCAGGGTACTATCTACGAGCAGTACTTC,NA,NA,TRBV4-1,TRBJ2-7
CSVWVSTDTQYF,TGCAGCGTCTGGGTGTCAACAGATACGCAGTATTTT,NA,NA,TRBV29-1,TRBJ2-3
CASSVQDDSYEQYF,TGTGCCAGCAGTGTACAGGATGACTCCTACGAGCAGTACTTC,NA,NA,TRBV6-1,TRBJ2-7
CASSERAGGPIETQYF,TGTGCCAGCAGCGAGAGAGCGGGAGGGCCCATAGAGACCCAGTACTTC,TRBD2,NA,TRBV9,TRBJ2-5
CASSSGADEKLFF,TGTGCCAGCAGTTCAGGCGCAGATGAAAAACTGTTTTTT,NA,NA,TRBV2,TRBJ1-4
CASSFGQAYSTDTQYF,TGTGCCAGCAGTTTCGGACAGGCTTATAGCACAGATACGCAGTATTTT,TRBD1,many,TRBV28,TRBJ2-3
CSVGDQPQHF,TGCAGCGTTGGGGATCAGCCCCAGCATTTT,NA,NA,TRBV29-1,TRBJ1-5
CATVPDGIYNEQFF,TGTGCCACCGTCCCGGACGGGATTTACAATGAGCAGTTCTTC,NA,NA,TRBV19,TRBJ2-1
CASSYQGAGYTEAFF,TGTGCCAGCAGTTACCAGGGGGCAGGTTACACTGAAGCTTTCTTT,TRBD1,NA,TRBV27,TRBJ1-1
CASSRLSAEKLFF,TGCGCCAGCAGTCGATTGTCGGCTGAAAAACTGTTTTTT,NA,many,TRBV5-1,TRBJ1-4
CASSYLGRDYEQYF,TGTGCCAGCAGTTACTTAGGCCGAGACTACGAGCAGTACTTC,NA,NA,TRBV6-5,TRBJ2-7
CASSPQIISYNSPLHF,TGTGCCAGCAGCCCCCAGATCATCTCCTATAATTCACCCCTCCACTTT,NA,NA,TRBV28,TRBJ1-6
CATGRELYEQYF,TGTGCTACTGGGCGGGAGCTTTACGAGCAGTACTTC,TRBD2,NA,TRBV6-5,TRBJ2-7
CASRPGVINEQFF,TGTGCCAGCAGACCGGGAGTTATCAATGAGCAGTTCTTC,NA,NA,TRBV6-4,TRBJ2-1
CASGSGTGGLEQYF,TGTGCCAGTGGATCCGGGACAGGGGGCCTCGAGCAGTACTTC,TRBD1,NA,TRBV27,TRBJ2-7
CASSFSGSADTQYF,TGCGCCAGCAGCTTTAGCGGGAGCGCAGATACGCAGTATTTT,TRBD2,NA,TRBV5-1,TRBJ2-3
CASSQSLTSGMYEQYF,TGCGCCAGCAGCCAATCACTTACTAGCGGGATGTACGAGCAGTACTTC,TRBD2,NA,TRBV4-1,TRBJ2-7
CASNGGWETQYF,TGTGCCAGTAACGGGGGGTGGGAGACCCAGTACTTC,TRBD2,few,TRBV2,TRBJ2-5
CASSFVGVAKNIQYF,TGTGCCAGCAGCTTTGTGGGAGTAGCCAAAAACATTCAGTACTTC,NA,few,TRBV7-2,TRBJ2-4
CASSPRGEGSSYEQYF,TGCGCCAGCAGCCCCAGGGGCGAAGGGAGCTCCTACGAGCAGTACTTC,NA,NA,TRBV5-1,TRBJ2-7
CAISDPPTGGGNTIYF,TGTGCCATCAGTGACCCCCCGACAGGTGGCGGAAACACCATATATTTT,NA,NA,TRBV10-3,TRBJ1-3
CATYWVAGANTGELFF,TGCGCCACCTACTGGGTGGCAGGGGCGAACACCGGGGAGCTGTTTTTT,NA,NA,TRBV5-1,TRBJ2-2
CASTKGDREYF,TGTGCCAGCACAAAAGGGGACAGAGAGTACTTC,TRBD1,NA,TRBV6-4,TRBJ2-7
CSVRQGMGQPQHF,TGCAGCGTTCGACAGGGGATGGGCCAGCCCCAGCATTTT,TRBD1,once,TRBV29-1,TRBJ1-5
CASSFNNNEQFF,TGCGCCAGCAGCTTTAACAACAATGAGCAGTTCTTC,NA,many,TRBV5-1,TRBJ2-1
CAVGALSQAGNQPQHF,TGTGCCGTAGGGGCGTTGAGCCAAGCAGGCAATCAGCCCCAGCATTTT,NA,NA,TRBV7-9,TRBJ1-5